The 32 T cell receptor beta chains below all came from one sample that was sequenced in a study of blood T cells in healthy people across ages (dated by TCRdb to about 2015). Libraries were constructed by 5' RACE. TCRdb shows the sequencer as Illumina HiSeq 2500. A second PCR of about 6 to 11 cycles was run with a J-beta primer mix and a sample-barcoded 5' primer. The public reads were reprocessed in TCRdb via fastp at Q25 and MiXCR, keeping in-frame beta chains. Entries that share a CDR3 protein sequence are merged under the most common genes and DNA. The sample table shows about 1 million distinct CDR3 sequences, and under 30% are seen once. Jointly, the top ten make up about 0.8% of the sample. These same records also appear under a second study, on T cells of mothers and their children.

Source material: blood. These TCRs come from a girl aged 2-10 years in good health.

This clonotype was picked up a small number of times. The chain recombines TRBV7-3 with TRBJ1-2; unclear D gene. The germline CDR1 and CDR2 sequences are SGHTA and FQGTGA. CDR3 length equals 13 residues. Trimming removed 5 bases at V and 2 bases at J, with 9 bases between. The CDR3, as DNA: TGTGCCAGCAGCCGGGCCGGGAACTATGGCTACACCTTC. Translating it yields CASSRAGNYGYTF. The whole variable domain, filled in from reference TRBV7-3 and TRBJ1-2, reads GAGVSQTPSNKVTEKGKYVELRCDPISGHTALYWYRQSLGQGPEFLIYFQGTGAADDSGLPNDRFFAVRPEGSVSTLKIQRTERGDSAVYLCASSRAGNYGYTFGSGTRLTVV.

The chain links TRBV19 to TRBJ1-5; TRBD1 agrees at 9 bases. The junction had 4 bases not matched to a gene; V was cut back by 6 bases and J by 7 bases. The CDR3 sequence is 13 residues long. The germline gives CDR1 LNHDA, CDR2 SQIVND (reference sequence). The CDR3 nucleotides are TGTGCCAGTAGAACAGGGGGCGAGCAGCCCCAGCATTTT. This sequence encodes CASRTGGEQPQHF.

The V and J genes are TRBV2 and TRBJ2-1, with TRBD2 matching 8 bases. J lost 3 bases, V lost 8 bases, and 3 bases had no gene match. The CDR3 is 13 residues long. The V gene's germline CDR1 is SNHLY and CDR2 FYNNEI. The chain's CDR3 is CASSAGGYNEQFF. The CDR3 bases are TGTGCCAGCTCGGCGGGGGGCTACAATGAGCAGTTCTTC. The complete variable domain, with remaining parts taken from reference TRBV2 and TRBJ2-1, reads EPEVTQTPSHQVTQMGQEVILRCVPISNHLYFYWYRQILGQKVEFLVSFYNNEISEKSEIFDDQFSVERPDGSNFTLKIRSTKLEDSAMYFCASSAGGYNEQFFGPGTRLTVL.

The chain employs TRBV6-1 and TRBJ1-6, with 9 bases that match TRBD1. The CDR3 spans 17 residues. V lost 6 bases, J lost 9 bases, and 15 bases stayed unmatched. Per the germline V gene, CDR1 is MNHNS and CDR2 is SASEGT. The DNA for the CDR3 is TGTGCCAGCAGCTCCCGGGACAGGGAGTTTGACGGTTCACCCCTCCACTTT. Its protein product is CASSSRDREFDGSPLHF.

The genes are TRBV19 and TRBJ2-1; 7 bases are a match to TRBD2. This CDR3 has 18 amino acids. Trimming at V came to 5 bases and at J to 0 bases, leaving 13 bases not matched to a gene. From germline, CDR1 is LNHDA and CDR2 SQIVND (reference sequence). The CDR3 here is CASSPRVSGLTSYNEQFF. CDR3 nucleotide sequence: TGTGCCAGTAGTCCCCGCGTTAGCGGGCTTACCTCCTACAATGAGCAGTTCTTC.

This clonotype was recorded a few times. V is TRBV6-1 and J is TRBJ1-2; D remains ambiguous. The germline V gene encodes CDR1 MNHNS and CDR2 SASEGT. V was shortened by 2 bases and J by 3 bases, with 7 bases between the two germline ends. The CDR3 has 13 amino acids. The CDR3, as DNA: TGTGCCAGCAGTGAATCAACAGACTATGGCTACACCTTC. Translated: CASSESTDYGYTF.

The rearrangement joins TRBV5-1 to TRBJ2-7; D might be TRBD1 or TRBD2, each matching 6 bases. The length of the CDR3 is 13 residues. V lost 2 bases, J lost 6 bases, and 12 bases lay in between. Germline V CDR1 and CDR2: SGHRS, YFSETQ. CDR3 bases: TGCGCCAGCAGCTTTGGCCCGGGGGCCGAGCAGTACTTC. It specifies CASSFGPGAEQYF. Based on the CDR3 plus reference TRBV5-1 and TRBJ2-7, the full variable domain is KAGVTQTPRYLIKTRGQQVTLSCSPISGHRSVSWYQQTPGQGLQFLFEYFSETQRNKGNFPGRFSGRQFSNSRSEMNVSTLELGDSALYLCASSFGPGAEQYFGPGTRLTVT.

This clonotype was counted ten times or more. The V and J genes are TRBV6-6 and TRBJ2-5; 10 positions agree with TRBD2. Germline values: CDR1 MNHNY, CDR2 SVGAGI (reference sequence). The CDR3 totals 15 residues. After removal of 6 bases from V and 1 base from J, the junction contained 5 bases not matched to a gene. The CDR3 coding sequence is TGTGCCAGCAGAGTCTTAGCGGGAGGCCAAGAGACCCAGTACTTC. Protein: CASRVLAGGQETQYF.

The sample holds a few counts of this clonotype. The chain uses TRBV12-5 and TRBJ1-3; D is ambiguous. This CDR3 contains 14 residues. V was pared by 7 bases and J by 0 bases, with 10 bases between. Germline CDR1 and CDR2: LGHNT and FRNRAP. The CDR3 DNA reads TGTGCTAGTGCCGCCCGGGTCTCTGGAAACACCATATATTTT. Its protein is CASAARVSGNTIYF.

CDR3 amino acids: CASSSKPGTGWNEQFF. The CDR3, as DNA: TGTGCCAGCAGCTCGAAGCCCGGGACAGGGTGGAATGAGCAGTTCTTC. The genes are TRBV11-2 and TRBJ2-1; TRBD1 matches 9 bases. J was trimmed by 7 bases and V by 4 bases; bases with no gene match: 11. CDR1 and CDR2 from the germline V gene are SGHAT and FQNNGV. The CDR3 runs to 16 residues.

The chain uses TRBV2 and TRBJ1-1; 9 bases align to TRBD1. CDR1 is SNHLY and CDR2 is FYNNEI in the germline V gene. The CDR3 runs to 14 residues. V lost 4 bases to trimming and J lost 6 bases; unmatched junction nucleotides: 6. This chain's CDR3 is CASSVLQGAAEAFF. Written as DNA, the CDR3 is TGTGCCAGCAGTGTTTTACAGGGGGCCGCTGAAGCTTTCTTT.

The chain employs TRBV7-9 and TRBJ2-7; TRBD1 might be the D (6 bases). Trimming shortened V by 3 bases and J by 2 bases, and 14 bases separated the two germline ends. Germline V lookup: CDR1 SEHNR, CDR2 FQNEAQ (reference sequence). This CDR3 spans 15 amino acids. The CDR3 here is CASSFPSGQTYEQYF. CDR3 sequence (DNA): TGTGCCAGCAGCTTCCCGAGCGGACAGACCTACGAGCAGTACTTC. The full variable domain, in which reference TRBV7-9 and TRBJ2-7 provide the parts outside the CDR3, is DTGVSQNPRHKITKRGQNVTFRCDPISEHNRLYWYRQTLGQGPEFLTYFQNEAQLEKSRLLSDRFSAERPKGSFSTLEIQRTEQGDSAMYLCASSFPSGQTYEQYFGPGTRLTVT.

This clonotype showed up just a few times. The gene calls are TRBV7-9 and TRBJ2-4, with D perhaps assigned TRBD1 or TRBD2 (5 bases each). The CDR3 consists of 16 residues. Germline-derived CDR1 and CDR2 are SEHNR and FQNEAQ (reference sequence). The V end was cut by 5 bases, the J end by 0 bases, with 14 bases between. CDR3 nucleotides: TGTGCCAGCAGCCTTAATCTGGGGGTAGCCAAAAACATTCAGTACTTC. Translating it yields CASSLNLGVAKNIQYF.

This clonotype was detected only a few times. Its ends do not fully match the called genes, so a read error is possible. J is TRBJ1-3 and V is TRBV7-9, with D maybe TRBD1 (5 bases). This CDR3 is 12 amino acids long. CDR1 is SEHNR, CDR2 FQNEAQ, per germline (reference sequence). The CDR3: CASSRLTDILDF. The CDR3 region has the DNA TGTGCCAGCAGCCGACTGACAGACATACTCGATTTT.

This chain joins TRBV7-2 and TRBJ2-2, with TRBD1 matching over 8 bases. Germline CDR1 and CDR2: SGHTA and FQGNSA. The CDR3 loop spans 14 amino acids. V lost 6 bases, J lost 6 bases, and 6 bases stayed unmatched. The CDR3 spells CASRRTGTAGELFF. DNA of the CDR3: TGTGCCAGCAGGAGGACAGGGACTGCCGGGGAGCTGTTTTTT.

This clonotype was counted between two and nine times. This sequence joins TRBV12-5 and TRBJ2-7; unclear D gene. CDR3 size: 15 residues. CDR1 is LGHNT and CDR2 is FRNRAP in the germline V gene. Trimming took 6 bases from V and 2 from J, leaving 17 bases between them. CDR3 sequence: CASGLRTGPTYEQYF. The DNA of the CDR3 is TGTGCTAGTGGCTTGCGAACGGGCCCAACCTACGAGCAGTACTTC.

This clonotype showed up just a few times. CDR3 residues: CASSFETTSGETQYF. In DNA form, the CDR3 reads TGTGCCAGCAGTTTCGAAACCACCTCCGGGGAGACGCAGTATTTT. The rearrangement uses TRBV27 and TRBJ2-3; D possibly corresponds to TRBD2 (5 bases). V dropped 3 bases and J dropped 9 bases, with 19 bases sitting between them. Germline V lookup: CDR1 MNHEY, CDR2 SMNVEV (reference sequence). This CDR3 has 15 amino acids.

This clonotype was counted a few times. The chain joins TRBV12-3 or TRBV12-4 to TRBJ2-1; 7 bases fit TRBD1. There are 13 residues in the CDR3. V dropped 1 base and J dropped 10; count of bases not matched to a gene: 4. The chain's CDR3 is CASSLEGAKEQFF. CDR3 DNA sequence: TGTGCCAGCAGTTTAGAGGGGGCAAAGGAGCAGTTCTTC.

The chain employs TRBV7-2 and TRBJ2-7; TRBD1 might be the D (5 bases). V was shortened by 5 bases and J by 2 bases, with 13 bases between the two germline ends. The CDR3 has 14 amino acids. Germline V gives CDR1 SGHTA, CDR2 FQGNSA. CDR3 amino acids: CASSPPRAPYEQYF. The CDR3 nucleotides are TGTGCCAGCAGCCCCCCCAGGGCCCCCTACGAGCAGTACTTC.

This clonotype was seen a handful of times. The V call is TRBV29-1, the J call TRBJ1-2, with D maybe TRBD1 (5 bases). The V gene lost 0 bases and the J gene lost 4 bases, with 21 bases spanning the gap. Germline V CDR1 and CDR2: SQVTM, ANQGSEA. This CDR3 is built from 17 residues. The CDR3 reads CSVEDRGQGWSGYGYTF. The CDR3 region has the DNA TGCAGCGTTGAAGATAGAGGGCAGGGATGGTCCGGCTATGGCTACACCTTC.

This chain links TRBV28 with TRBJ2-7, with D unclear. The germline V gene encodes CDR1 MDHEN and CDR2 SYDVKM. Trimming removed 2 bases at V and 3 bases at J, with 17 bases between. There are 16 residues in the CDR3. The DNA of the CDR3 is TGTGCCAGCAGTTTAAAACCTCAGATCCTCCGCTACGAGCAGTACTTC. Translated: CASSLKPQILRYEQYF.

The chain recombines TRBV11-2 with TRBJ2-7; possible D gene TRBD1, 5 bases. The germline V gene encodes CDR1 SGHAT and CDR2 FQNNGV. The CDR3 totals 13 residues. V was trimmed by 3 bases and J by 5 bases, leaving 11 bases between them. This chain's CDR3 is CASSFQGSNEQYF. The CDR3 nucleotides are TGTGCCAGCAGCTTTCAGGGATCAAACGAGCAGTACTTC.

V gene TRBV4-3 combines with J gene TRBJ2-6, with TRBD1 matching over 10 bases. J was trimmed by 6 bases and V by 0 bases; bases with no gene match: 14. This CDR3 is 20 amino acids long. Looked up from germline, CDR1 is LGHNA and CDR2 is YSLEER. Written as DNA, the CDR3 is TGCGCCAGCAGCCAAGATCGACTATGGGGACAGGGGAGTTTGGCCAACGTCCTGACTTTC. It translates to CASSQDRLWGQGSLANVLTF.

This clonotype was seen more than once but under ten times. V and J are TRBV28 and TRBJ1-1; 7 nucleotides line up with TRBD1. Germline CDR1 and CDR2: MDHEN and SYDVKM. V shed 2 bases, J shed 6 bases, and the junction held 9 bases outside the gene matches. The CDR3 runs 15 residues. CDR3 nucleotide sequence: TGTGCCAGCAGTTTAACTGGACAGGAGACCTCTGAAGCTTTCTTT. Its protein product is CASSLTGQETSEAFF.

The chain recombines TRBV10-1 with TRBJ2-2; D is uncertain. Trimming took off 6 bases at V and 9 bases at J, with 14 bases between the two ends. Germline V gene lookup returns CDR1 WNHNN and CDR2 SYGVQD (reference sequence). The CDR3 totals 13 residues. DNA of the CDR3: TGCGCCAGCAGCAATTCGGGCTCCAGGGAGCTGTTTTTT. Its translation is CASSNSGSRELFF.

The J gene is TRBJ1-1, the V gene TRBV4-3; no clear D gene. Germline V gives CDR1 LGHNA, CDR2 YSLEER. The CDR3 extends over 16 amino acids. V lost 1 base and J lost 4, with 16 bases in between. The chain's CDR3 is CASSQALLLGGTEAFF. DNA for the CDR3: TGCGCCAGCAGCCAAGCCCTCCTTCTCGGCGGCACTGAAGCTTTCTTT.

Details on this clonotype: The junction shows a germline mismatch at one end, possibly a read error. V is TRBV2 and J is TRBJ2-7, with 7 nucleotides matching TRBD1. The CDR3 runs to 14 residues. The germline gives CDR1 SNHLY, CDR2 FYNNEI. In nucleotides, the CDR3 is TGTGCCAGCAGTGTTGACAGGGAAACCTACGACCAGTACTTC. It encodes CASSVDRETYDQYF. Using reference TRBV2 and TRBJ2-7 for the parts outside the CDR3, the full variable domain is EPEVTQTPSHQVTQMGQEVILRCVPISNHLYFYWYRQILGQKVEFLVSFYNNEISEKSEIFDDQFSVERPDGSNFTLKIRSTKLEDSAMYFCASSVDRETYDQYFGPGTRLTVT.

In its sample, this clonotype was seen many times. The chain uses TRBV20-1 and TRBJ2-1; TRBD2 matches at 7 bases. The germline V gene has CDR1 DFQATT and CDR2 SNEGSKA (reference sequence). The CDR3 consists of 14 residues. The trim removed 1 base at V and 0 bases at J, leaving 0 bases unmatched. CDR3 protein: CSARAGGSYNEQFF. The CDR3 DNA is TGCAGTGCTAGAGCGGGGGGCTCCTACAATGAGCAGTTCTTC.

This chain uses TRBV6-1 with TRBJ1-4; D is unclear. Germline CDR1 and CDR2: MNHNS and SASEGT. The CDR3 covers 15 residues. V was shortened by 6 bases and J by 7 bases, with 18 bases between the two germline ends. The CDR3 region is CASRTKGDRSEKLFF. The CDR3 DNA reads TGTGCCAGCAGAACCAAGGGAGATAGGAGTGAAAAACTGTTTTTT.

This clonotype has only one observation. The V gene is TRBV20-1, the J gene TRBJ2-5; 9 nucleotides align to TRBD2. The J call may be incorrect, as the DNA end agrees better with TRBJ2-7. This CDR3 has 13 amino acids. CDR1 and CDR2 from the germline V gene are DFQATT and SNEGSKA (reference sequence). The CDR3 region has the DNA TGCAGTGCTATTAGCGGGGGCACCTACGAGCAGTACTTC. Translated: CSAISGGTYEQYF.

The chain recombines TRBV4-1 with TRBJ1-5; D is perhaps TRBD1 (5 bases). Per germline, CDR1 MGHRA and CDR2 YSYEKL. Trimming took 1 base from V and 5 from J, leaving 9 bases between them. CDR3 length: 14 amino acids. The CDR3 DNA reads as TGCGCCAGCAGCCAAGCTGCGGGACATCAGCCCCAGCATTTT. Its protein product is CASSQAAGHQPQHF.

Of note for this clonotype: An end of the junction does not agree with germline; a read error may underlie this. Here the CDR3 reads CSVAVMGGSYEKYF. The CDR3 DNA is TGCAGCGTTGCTGTTATGGGCGGAAGCTACGAGAAGTACTTC. The V call is TRBV29-1, the J call TRBJ2-7; D remains unclear. The germline V gene has CDR1 SQVTM and CDR2 ANQGSEA. This CDR3 comprises 14 residues.